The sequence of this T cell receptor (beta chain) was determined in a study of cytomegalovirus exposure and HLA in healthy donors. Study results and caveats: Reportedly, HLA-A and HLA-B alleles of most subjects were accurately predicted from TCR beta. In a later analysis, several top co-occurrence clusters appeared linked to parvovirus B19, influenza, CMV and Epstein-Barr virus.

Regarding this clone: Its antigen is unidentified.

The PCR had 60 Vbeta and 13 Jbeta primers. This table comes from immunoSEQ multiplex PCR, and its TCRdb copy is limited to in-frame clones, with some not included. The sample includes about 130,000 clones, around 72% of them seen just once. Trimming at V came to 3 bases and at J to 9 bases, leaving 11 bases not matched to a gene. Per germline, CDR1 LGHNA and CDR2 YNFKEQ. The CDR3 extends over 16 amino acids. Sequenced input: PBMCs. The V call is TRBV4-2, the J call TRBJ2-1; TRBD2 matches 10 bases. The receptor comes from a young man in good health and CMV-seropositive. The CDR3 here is CASSHQLAGPNSEQFF. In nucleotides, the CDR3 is TGTGCCAGCAGCCATCAACTAGCGGGACCTAATAGTGAGCAGTTCTTC.